The clone carrying this TCR beta chain was seen at least ten times. The entry originates in a study of blood T cells in healthy people across ages. A second PCR, run for roughly 7 to 11 cycles, used a sample-barcoded 5' primer plus a J-beta primer mix. Every sample produced at least 3 million CDR3-containing paired-end reads. One entry per CDR3 protein, called by TCRdb with MiXCR from the 5' RACE reads. The data show approximately 810,000 distinct CDR3 sequences, 29% seen once. Trimming cost V 5 bases and J 4 bases, with 12 bases left between them. The CDR3 is 14 amino acids. The germline CDR1 and CDR2 sequences are LNHDA and SQIVND (reference sequence). No fewer than 6 micrograms of total RNA were isolated from every sample.

The gene calls are TRBV19 and TRBJ2-1; maybe TRBD1 (6 bases). The sequenced material came from blood. This sequence was found in a woman of 80 years or more in good health. The CDR3 bases are TGTGCCAGTAGTTCGCCGGGACATTACAATGAGCAGTTCTTC. It specifies CASSSPGHYNEQFF.